This record looks at one TCR beta chain sequence and its context. This sample is part of a study of OX40 agonist ivuxolimab in advanced cancers. The V end lost 3 bases, the J end lost 2 bases, and 5 bases lay between the germline ends. The CDR3 totals 12 residues. Germline-derived CDR1 and CDR2 are SGHAT and FQDESV (reference sequence). The assay was immunoSEQ multiplex PCR, and TCRdb's table has in-frame clones only and misses some. The sample lists around 16,000 clones; roughly 78% were seen once. The origin of this receptor is an adult with an advanced solid tumor such as melanoma, head and neck, liver or kidney cancer. J is TRBJ2-7 and V is TRBV11-1, with D unclear. This specimen consisted of CD4+ or CD8+ T cells sorted from blood, obtained in a trial of the OX40 agonist ivuxolimab. The CDR3 nucleotides are TGTGCCAGCAGCTTCACAGCCTACGAGCAGTACTTC. Encoded protein: CASSFTAYEQYF.